The table lists the clone carrying this TCR beta chain with a count of one. Once RNA had been extracted, it was reverse transcribed into cDNA to act as the sequencing template. Generated by immunoSEQ multiplex PCR, the TCRdb table keeps only in-frame clones and is missing some. The table includes more than 150,000 clones, roughly 46% detected once. This sample was taken from a study of CD8+ T cells in alopecia areata. The CDR3 loop spans 12 amino acids. V gave up 7 bases and J gave up 9 bases, with 13 bases separating them. Germline-derived CDR1 and CDR2 are LNHDA and SQIVND (reference sequence). Specified treatment: oral pan-JAK inhibitor, 5-10 mg twice daily.

V and J are TRBV19 and TRBJ1-5, with D maybe TRBD1 (6 bases). This specimen consisted of CD8+ T cells sorted from blood, obtained around week 54, from a patient treated with tofacitinib. This receptor was identified in a human donor with alopecia areata. CDR3 sequence: CASTGVLGPQHF. The CDR3 DNA reads TGTGCCAGTACAGGGGTACTAGGGCCCCAGCATTTT.